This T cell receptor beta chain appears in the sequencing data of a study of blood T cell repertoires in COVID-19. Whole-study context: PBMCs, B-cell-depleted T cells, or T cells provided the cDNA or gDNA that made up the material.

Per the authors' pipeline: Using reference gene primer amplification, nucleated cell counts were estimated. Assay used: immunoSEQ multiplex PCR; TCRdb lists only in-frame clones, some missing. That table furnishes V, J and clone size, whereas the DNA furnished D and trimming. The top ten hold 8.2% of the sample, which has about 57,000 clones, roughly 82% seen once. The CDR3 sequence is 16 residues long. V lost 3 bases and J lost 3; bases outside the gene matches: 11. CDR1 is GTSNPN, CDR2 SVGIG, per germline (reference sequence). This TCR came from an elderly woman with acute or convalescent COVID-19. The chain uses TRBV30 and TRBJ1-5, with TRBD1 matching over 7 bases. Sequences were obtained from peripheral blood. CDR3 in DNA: TGTGCCTGGAGCAGACGTACCGGGACAGACAATCAGCCCCAGCATTTT. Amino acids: CAWSRRTGTDNQPQHF.